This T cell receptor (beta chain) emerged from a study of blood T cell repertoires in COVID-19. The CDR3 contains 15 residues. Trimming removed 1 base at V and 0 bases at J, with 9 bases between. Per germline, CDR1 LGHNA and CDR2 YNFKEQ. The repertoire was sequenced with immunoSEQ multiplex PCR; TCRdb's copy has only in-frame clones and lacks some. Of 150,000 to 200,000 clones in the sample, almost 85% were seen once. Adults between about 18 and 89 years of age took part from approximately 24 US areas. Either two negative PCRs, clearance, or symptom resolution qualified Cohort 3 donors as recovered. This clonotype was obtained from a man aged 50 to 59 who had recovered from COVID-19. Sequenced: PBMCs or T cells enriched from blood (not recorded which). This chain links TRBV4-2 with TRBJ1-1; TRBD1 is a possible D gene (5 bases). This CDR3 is CASSQGRGVNTEAFF. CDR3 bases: TGTGCCAGCAGCCAAGGGAGGGGCGTGAACACTGAAGCTTTCTTT.